This T cell receptor beta chain was retrieved from a study of T cell clones after liver transplantation. Overall study: A pre-transplant mixed lymphocyte reaction with TCRbeta sequencing defined graft-donor-reactive clones followed in post-transplant blood. Without induction therapy, subjects received standard immunosuppression until 12-24 months post-transplant.

Sorting of unstimulated PBMCs yielded separate CD3+CD4+ and CD3+CD8+ fractions. Profiling relied on immunoSEQ multiplex PCR, and the TCRdb table lists in-frame clones only, not all of them. This repertoire shows about 33,000 clones, around 96% found once; its top ten account for 20% to 30%. Study-level results: Low donor cell numbers restricted donor-reactive repertoire measurement in two subjects.

With regard to this clone: What it recognizes is unknown.

The starting material was CD8+ T cells from blood, obtained 12 months after liver transplant. This sequence was found in a human patient who received a liver transplant. The graft donor may have given rise to some T cells.

CDR3 nucleotide sequence: TGTGCCAGCAACACGGGACTCCTGTCCTACGAGCAGTACTTC. Protein product: CASNTGLLSYEQYF. The gene calls are TRBV5-8 and TRBJ2-7, with a weak D call TRBD2 (6 bases). Germline assignment: CDR1 SGHTS and CDR2 YDEGEE. The CDR3 runs 14 residues. The V end lost 6 bases, the J end lost 1 base, and 14 bases lay between the germline ends.